This T cell receptor beta chain was documented in a study of early T cells in non-severe SARS-CoV-2 infection. At the level of the study: Bulk RNA from unsorted whole blood was sequenced; chains were unpaired. Findings and limits, study-wide: Lookups in VDJdb leaned toward anti-spike CD8 responses and missed private and CD4 specificities.

This clonotype was recorded at least ten times. Its target is unknown. Individual cDNA molecules were tagged with unique molecular identifiers, the study reported. TCRdb independently ran MiXCR on the 5' RACE reads; one entry per CDR3 protein. Of some 57,000 distinct CDR3 sequences listed, 10% to 14% are singletons. Trimming pared 6 bases from V and 0 bases from J, leaving 20 bases between. CDR3 length: 17 residues. The V gene's germline CDR1 is SGHVS and CDR2 FQNEAQ. The V and J genes are TRBV7-8 and TRBJ1-1, with D perhaps TRBD1 (5 bases). Sequencing was carried out using whole blood. This TCR derives from an adult who was a healthcare worker with PCR-confirmed SARS-CoV-2 infection or an uninfected control (not recorded which). The CDR3 loop is CASRASGGIIMNTEAFF. DNA of the CDR3: TGTGCCAGCAGGGCCAGTGGGGGGATCATTATGAACACTGAAGCTTTCTTT.